The clone carrying this T cell receptor (beta chain) showed up just once. The assay was immunoSEQ multiplex PCR, and TCRdb's table has in-frame clones only and misses some. The table has roughly 130,000 clones, roughly 77% seen once; the top ten hold approximately 1.9%. This sample was taken from a study of radiation and T cells in renal cell carcinoma. Described time point: blood 2 weeks post-SBRT. Treatment indicated: 15 Gy SBRT to primary tumor, nephrectomy 4 weeks later. The germline V and J ends were trimmed by 0 bases and 4 bases, with 8 bases remaining between them. The CDR3 is made up of 14 amino acids. Germline CDR1 and CDR2: SGHDT and YYEEEE.

Sequenced material: blood, taken from a patient whose treatment included radiotherapy and nephrectomy. The receptor was isolated from a woman aged 55-70 years with renal cell carcinoma. The genes are TRBV5-6 and TRBJ1-5; D is unresolved. This chain's CDR3 is CASSLAGSNQPQHF. The CDR3 DNA reads TGTGCCAGCAGCTTGGCCGGGAGTAATCAGCCCCAGCATTTT.